The 12 T cell receptor beta chains below come from one sample, sequenced in a study of T cells after posttransplantation cyclophosphamide. The naive gate required viable CD3+CD4+ or CD3+CD8+ cells with CCR7+CD45RA+CD45RO-CD95-CD27+CD28+ phenotype. Sequencing used immunoSEQ multiplex PCR; TCRdb keeps in-frame clones, though not all of them. The sample holds tens of thousands of clones, 90% to 95% seen once. Specimen: naive CD4+ T cells sorted from blood. The receptor source for this set is a man aged 25-45 years in good health and a related stem cell transplant donor.

V usage is TRBV7-2 and J usage is TRBJ1-1; D unresolved. Germline CDR1 SGHTA, CDR2 FQGNSA. This CDR3 comprises 12 residues. Between the trimmed V and J ends, which lost 5 bases and 1 base, there was a span of 5 bases. CDR3 sequence: CASSPRNTEAFF. DNA for the CDR3: TGTGCCAGCAGCCCCCGGAACACTGAAGCTTTCTTT.

V gene TRBV5-1 combines with J gene TRBJ1-4; 7 nucleotides align to TRBD1. The J segment lost 4 bases and the V segment lost 0 bases, leaving 6 bases of the junction unmatched. This CDR3 has 16 amino acids. Germline V lookup: CDR1 SGHRS, CDR2 YFSETQ. CDR3 DNA: TGCGCCAGCAGCTTGGAATACAGGGGACTTAATGAAAAACTGTTTTTT. Translating it yields CASSLEYRGLNEKLFF.

This chain links TRBV28 with TRBJ1-1; D not resolved. V lost 3 bases to trimming and J lost 10 bases, with 9 bases between them. Germline CDR1 MDHEN, CDR2 SYDVKM. The CDR3 is 11 amino acids. As DNA, the CDR3 is TGTGCCAGCAGTTTCGGGTGGTTAGCTTTCTTT. This translates into CASSFGWLAFF.

The chain recombines TRBV28 with TRBJ2-5; 8 bases agree with TRBD2. CDR1 is MDHEN and CDR2 is SYDVKM in the germline V gene. With 6 bases clipped from V and 4 bases from J, the junction kept 7 bases outside the gene matches. The CDR3 contains 14 residues. The CDR3 loop is CASRAGLGGETQYF. Written as DNA, the CDR3 is TGTGCCAGCAGAGCGGGACTAGGGGGAGAGACCCAGTACTTC.

V is TRBV19 and J is TRBJ2-5; 7 bases line up with TRBD1. Germline CDR1 LNHDA, CDR2 SQIVND (reference sequence). V gave up 5 bases and J gave up 6 bases; unmatched junction bases: 3. This CDR3 has 12 amino acids. CDR3 in DNA: TGTGCCAGTAGTCCCAGGGGGAAGACCCAGTACTTC. This encodes CASSPRGKTQYF.

The chain carries TRBV7-6 and TRBJ2-7; possible D gene TRBD1, 6 bases. The CDR3 covers 13 residues. Between the trimmed V and J ends, which lost 5 bases and 3 bases, there was a span of 11 bases. Germline assignment: CDR1 SGHVS and CDR2 FNYEAQ. CDR3: CASSPDRNYEQYF. CDR3 coding DNA: TGTGCCAGCAGCCCCGACAGGAACTACGAGCAGTACTTC.

The chain combines TRBV13 with TRBJ2-1; 7 bases match TRBD2. Germline V gene data show CDR1 as PRHDT and CDR2 as FYEKMQ (reference sequence). The CDR3 extends over 15 amino acids. The V gene end was trimmed by 4 bases and the J gene end by 2 bases; junction bases not matched to a gene: 5. The CDR3 region is CASSSRRGAYNEQFF. DNA for the CDR3: TGTGCCAGCAGCTCTCGACGGGGGGCCTACAATGAGCAGTTCTTC.

This CDR3 reads CASSEWPGLDNEQFF. The CDR3 coding sequence is TGTGCCAGCAGTGAATGGCCGGGACTAGACAATGAGCAGTTCTTC. V and J are TRBV6-1 and TRBJ2-1, with 8 nucleotides matching TRBD2. The V gene's germline CDR1 is MNHNS and CDR2 SASEGT. CDR3 length: 15 residues. The V gene end was trimmed by 2 bases and the J gene end by 5 bases; junction bases not matched to a gene: 5.

This chain joins TRBV5-1 and TRBJ2-1; 9 nucleotides line up with TRBD1. This CDR3 comprises 12 residues. The ends lost 4 bases at V and 8 bases at J; junction bases unmatched: 1. The germline CDR1 and CDR2 sequences are SGHRS and YFSETQ. CDR3 coding DNA: TGCGCCAGCAGCCGACAGGGGGATGAGCAGTTCTTC. Its translation: CASSRQGDEQFF.

The chain carries TRBV5-4 and TRBJ1-6, with a tentative D call TRBD1 (5 bases). Trimming pared 0 bases from V and 10 bases from J, leaving 11 bases between. From germline, CDR1 is SGHNT and CDR2 YYREEE (reference sequence). This CDR3 has 14 amino acids. CDR3: CASSLGQGNSPLHF. The CDR3 DNA is TGTGCCAGCAGCTTGGGCCAGGGCAACTCACCCCTCCACTTT.

The chain links TRBV19 to TRBJ2-2, with D possibly matching TRBD1 (6 bases). Germline V gene data show CDR1 as LNHDA and CDR2 as SQIVND (reference sequence). The V and J ends lost 7 bases and 1 base respectively, with 10 bases between them. The CDR3 spans 14 residues. The CDR3 spells CASTRTVNTGELFF. The CDR3 DNA sequence: TGTGCCAGTACCAGGACAGTGAACACCGGGGAGCTGTTTTTT.

The chain recombines TRBV28 with TRBJ2-5, with 11 positions matching TRBD2. Germline-derived CDR1 and CDR2 are MDHEN and SYDVKM. V was clipped by 3 bases and J by 2 bases; unmatched bases: 11. The CDR3 is made up of 18 amino acids. Here the CDR3 DNA reads TGTGCCAGCAGTTTGACTAGCGGGGCCGCGATAGGACAAGAGACCCAGTACTTC. As protein: CASSLTSGAAIGQETQYF. Filled out from reference TRBV28 and TRBJ2-5, the complete variable domain reads DVKVTQSSRYLVKRTGEKVFLECVQDMDHENMFWYRQDPGLGLRLIYFSYDVKMKEKGDIPEGYSVSREKKERFSLILESASTNQTSMYLCASSLTSGAAIGQETQYFGPGTRLLVL.